This T cell receptor beta chain comes out of a study of identical twins. There were only healthy Caucasians among the donors. V lost 5 bases to trimming and J lost 1 base, with 15 bases between them. CDR1 is MDHEN, CDR2 SYDVKM, per germline. The CDR3 length is 15 residues. There are a few counts of this clonotype. The target antigen is unknown. TCRdb passed the 5' RACE reads through MiXCR, listing each CDR3 protein once. The sample consists of about 340,000 distinct CDR3 sequences, roughly 12% of them appearing once. Findings and caveats of the study: Conclusions were based on cross-sectional statistical analysis, without following the same donors.

The same sample was also studied in work on yellow fever vaccine responses in identical twins.

This TCR was recovered from a woman under 30 in good health. Sequenced: CD8+ T cells sorted from blood. The rearrangement links TRBV28 to TRBJ2-7, with D perhaps matching TRBD1 (5 bases). CDR3 protein: CASSQPWTNSYEQYF. CDR3 DNA: TGTGCCAGCAGTCAACCGTGGACAAATTCCTACGAGCAGTACTTC. Full variable domain (remainder filled in from reference TRBV28 and TRBJ2-7): DVKVTQSSRYLVKRTGEKVFLECVQDMDHENMFWYRQDPGLGLRLIYFSYDVKMKEKGDIPEGYSVSREKKERFSLILESASTNQTSMYLCASSQPWTNSYEQYFGPGTRLTVT.